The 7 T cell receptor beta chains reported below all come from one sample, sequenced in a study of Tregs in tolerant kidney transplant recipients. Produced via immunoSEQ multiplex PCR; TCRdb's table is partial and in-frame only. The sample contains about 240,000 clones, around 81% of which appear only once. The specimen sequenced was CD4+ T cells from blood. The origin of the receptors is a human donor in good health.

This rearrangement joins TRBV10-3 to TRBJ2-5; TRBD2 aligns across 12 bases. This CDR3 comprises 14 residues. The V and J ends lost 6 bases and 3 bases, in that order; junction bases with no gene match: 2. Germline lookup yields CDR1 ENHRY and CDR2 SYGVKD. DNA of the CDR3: TGTGCCATCAGAGCTAGCGGGGGGGAAGAGACCCAGTACTTC. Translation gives CAIRASGGEETQYF.

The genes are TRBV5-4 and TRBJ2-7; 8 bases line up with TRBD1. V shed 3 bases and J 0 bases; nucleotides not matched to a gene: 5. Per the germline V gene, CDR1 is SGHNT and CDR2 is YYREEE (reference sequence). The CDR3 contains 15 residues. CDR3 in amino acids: CASSSAGQDSYEQYF. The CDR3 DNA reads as TGTGCCAGCAGCTCGGCGGGACAGGACTCCTACGAGCAGTACTTC.

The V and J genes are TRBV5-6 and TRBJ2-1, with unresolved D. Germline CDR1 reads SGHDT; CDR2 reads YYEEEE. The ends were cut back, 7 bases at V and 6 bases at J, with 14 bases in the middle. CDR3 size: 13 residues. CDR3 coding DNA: TGTGCCAGCCAGAGGCCAGGATTCAATGAGCAGTTCTTC. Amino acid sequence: CASQRPGFNEQFF. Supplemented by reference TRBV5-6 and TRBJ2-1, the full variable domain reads DAGVTQSPTHLIKTRGQQVTLRCSPKSGHDTVSWYQQALGQGPQFIFQYYEEEERQRGNFPDRFSGHQFPNYSSELNVNALLLGDSALYLCASQRPGFNEQFFGPGTRLTVL.

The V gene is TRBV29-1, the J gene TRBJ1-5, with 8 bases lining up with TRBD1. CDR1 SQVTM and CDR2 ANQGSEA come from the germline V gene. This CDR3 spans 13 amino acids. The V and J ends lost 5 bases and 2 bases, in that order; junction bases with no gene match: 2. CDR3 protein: CSVSGGGNQPQHF. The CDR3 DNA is TGCAGCGTTTCAGGGGGCGGCAATCAGCCCCAGCATTTT.

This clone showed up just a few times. The CDR3 spells CSVVGGNEKLFF. As DNA, the CDR3 is TGCAGCGTTGTCGGGGGGAATGAAAAACTGTTTTTT. The V and J genes are TRBV29-1 and TRBJ1-4, with a possible D match to TRBD1 (5 bases). V gave up 4 bases and J gave up 5 bases, with 8 bases separating them. This CDR3 has 12 amino acids. Looked up from germline, CDR1 is SQVTM and CDR2 is ANQGSEA.

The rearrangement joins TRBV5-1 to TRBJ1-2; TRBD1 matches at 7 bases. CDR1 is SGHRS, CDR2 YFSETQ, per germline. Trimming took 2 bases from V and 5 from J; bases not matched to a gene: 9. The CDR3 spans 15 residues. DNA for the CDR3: TGCGCCAGCAGCTTATCGCAGGGGGGTTCGTATGGCTACACCTTC. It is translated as CASSLSQGGSYGYTF.

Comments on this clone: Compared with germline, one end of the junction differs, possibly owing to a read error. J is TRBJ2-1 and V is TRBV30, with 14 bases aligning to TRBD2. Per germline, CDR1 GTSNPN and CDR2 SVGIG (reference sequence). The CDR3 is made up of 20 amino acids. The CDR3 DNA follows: TGTGCCTGGAGCGCCGCGAAGGGGAGACTAGCGGGGGGGACGAGCAATGGGCAGTTCTTC. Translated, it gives CAWSAAKGRLAGGTSNGQFF.